These 15 T cell receptor beta chains came from one sample sequenced in a study of glioma-infiltrating T cells. TCR alpha and beta CDR3 regions were amplified from RNA using iRepertoire nested multiplex PCR. TCRdb re-derived calls from the multiplex PCR reads in MiXCR, one entry per CDR3 protein. The top ten hold about 7% of the sample, which has around 2,800 distinct CDR3 sequences, 33% seen once. Material: glioma tissue, nonneoplastic brain tissue, or PBMCs (not recorded which). The receptors shown here come from a human donor with low-grade glioma or glioblastoma, undergoing nonglioma brain surgery, or in good health (not recorded which).

By share, this clonotype ranks as medium-sized. The rearrangement links TRBV19 to TRBJ2-3, with a tentative D call TRBD2 (6 bases). Trimming stripped 4 bases from V and 1 base from J, with 15 bases between. Germline CDR1 reads LNHDA; CDR2 reads SQIVND (reference sequence). The CDR3 totals 16 residues. The CDR3 DNA is TGTGCCAGTAGTACCTCGGGACTGCGGCGCACAGATACGCAGTATTTT. It encodes CASSTSGLRRTDTQYF. The whole variable domain, remainder taken from reference TRBV19 and TRBJ2-3, is DGGITQSPKYLFRKEGQNVTLSCEQNLNHDAMYWYRQDPGQGLRLIYYSQIVNDFQKGDIAEGYSVSREKKESFPLTVTSAQKNPTAFYLCASSTSGLRRTDTQYFGPGTRLTVL.

By share, this clonotype ranks as medium-sized. The J gene is TRBJ2-7, the V gene TRBV7-2; 7 bases are a match to TRBD1. Germline loops: CDR1 SGHTA, CDR2 FQGNSA. J was trimmed by 3 bases and V by 1 base; bases with no gene match: 3. This CDR3 comprises 14 residues. CDR3 bases: TGTGCCAGCAGCTTAGGACAGGGATTCTACGAGCAGTACTTC. Translation gives CASSLGQGFYEQYF.

Within the sample, this clonotype is medium-sized. J is TRBJ1-1 and V is TRBV4-3, with D unclear. This CDR3 is 13 amino acids long. Per the germline V gene, CDR1 is LGHNA and CDR2 is YSLEER. Deletions cut 1 base from V and 3 bases from J, with 6 bases between. For the CDR3, the DNA is TGCGCCAGCAGCCAAGCGGTTTACACTGAAGCTTTCTTT. Encoded protein: CASSQAVYTEAFF.

The chain employs TRBV6-1 and TRBJ1-6; no reliable D call. Trimming took 8 bases from V and 6 from J, leaving 5 bases between them. This CDR3 has 11 residues. Germline CDR1 and CDR2: MNHNS and SASEGT. The CDR3 coding sequence is TGTGCCAGCCGACTTAATTCACCCCTCCACTTT. Protein: CASRLNSPLHF.

With regard to this clonotype: At one boundary the junction diverges from the germline segment, which might be a read error. The chain employs TRBV19 and TRBJ2-7, with D perhaps TRBD2 (6 bases). The CDR3 has 14 amino acids. Germline-derived CDR1 and CDR2 are LNHDA and SQIVND (reference sequence). This chain's CDR3 is CASSFGGRFYEQYF. The CDR3 coding sequence is TGTGCCAGTAGTTTCGGAGGGAGGTTCTACGAACAGTACTTC.

A note on this clonotype: The junction departs from germline at one end; a sequencing error may be responsible. The rearrangement uses TRBV7-2 and TRBJ1-1, with D possibly being TRBD1 (6 bases). Germline V CDR1 and CDR2: SGHTA, FQGNSA. The CDR3 is 14 amino acids. The DNA for the CDR3 is TGTGCCAGCCGCTTCGGGACACTGTCCACTGAAGCTTTCTTT. Protein: CASRFGTLSTEAFF.

About this clonotype: A much larger clonotype is one base distant, so this may be a read error. This chain connects TRBV29-1 to TRBJ2-1, with 7 positions matching TRBD1. The CDR3 contains 11 residues. Germline V gives CDR1 SQVTM, CDR2 ANQGSEA. The CDR3 is CSFEGGDEQFF. CDR3 bases: TGCAGCTTTGAAGGGGGCGATGAGCAGTTCTTC.

In its sample, this clonotype ranks as medium-sized. The rearrangement uses TRBV29-1 and TRBJ1-1, with D perhaps matching TRBD1 (5 bases). From germline, CDR1 is SQVTM and CDR2 ANQGSEA. Trimming cost V 7 bases and J 6 bases, with 15 bases left between them. The CDR3 extends over 12 amino acids. CDR3 nucleotides: TGCAGCGCCTGGGGGGGATTGGCTGAAGCTTTCTTT. The encoded protein is CSAWGGLAEAFF.

This clonotype is categorized as medium-sized. The chain links TRBV19 to TRBJ1-5; no reliable D call. With 3 bases removed from V and 0 bases from J, the gap between germline ends came to 18 bases. The CDR3 loop spans 18 amino acids. From germline, CDR1 is LNHDA and CDR2 SQIVND (reference sequence). The DNA of the CDR3 is TGTGCCAGTAGTATCGGCCCGATCAACCCTTATAGCAATCAGCCCCAGCATTTT. It yields the protein CASSIGPINPYSNQPQHF. Full variable domain (remainder filled in from reference TRBV19 and TRBJ1-5): DGGITQSPKYLFRKEGQNVTLSCEQNLNHDAMYWYRQDPGQGLRLIYYSQIVNDFQKGDIAEGYSVSREKKESFPLTVTSAQKNPTAFYLCASSIGPINPYSNQPQHFGDGTRLSIL.

In this sample, this clonotype turned up many times. The V and J genes are TRBV2 and TRBJ2-4; 8 bases fit TRBD1. In germline, CDR1 is SNHLY, CDR2 FYNNEI. J gave up 2 bases and V 4 bases, and 13 bases lay outside the gene matches. The CDR3 is 18 residues long. CDR3 sequence (DNA): TGTGCCAGCAGTGCCCTGGGACAGGCGGTTTTGACCAAAAACATTCAGTACTTC. Amino acid sequence: CASSALGQAVLTKNIQYF.

Turning to this clonotype: No conserved phenylalanine or tryptophan is present at the end of the CDR3, so a read error is the likely explanation. The DNA is omitted, as the CDR3 cannot be located on it reliably, and the CDR3 follows TCRdb's listing. V and J are TRBV20-1 and TRBJ1-2; the table's D call of TRBD1 was not tested on the DNA. Counting both end residues, the CDR3 totals 13 amino acids. Germline-derived CDR1 and CDR2 are DFQATT and SNEGSKA (reference sequence). The CDR3 here is CSARDRVNYGFTL.

The rearrangement uses TRBV12-3 or TRBV12-4 and TRBJ1-2, with a weak D call TRBD1 (6 bases). The germline V and J ends were trimmed by 11 bases and 10 bases, with 26 bases remaining between them. The CDR3 runs to 14 residues. For the CDR3, the DNA is TGTGCCCTCAGTTTACCAGGGGTTCCTCCTGTCTACACCTTC. Translation gives CALSLPGVPPVYTF.

By sample fraction, this clonotype is large. J is TRBJ2-7 and V is TRBV6-2 or TRBV6-3; tentatively, D is TRBD2 (5 bases). CDR1 is MNHEY and CDR2 is SVGEGT in the germline V gene. This CDR3 has 14 residues. Trimming took 6 bases from V and 2 from J, leaving 14 bases between them. CDR3 DNA sequence: TGTGCCAGCAGATCCAGCCTAGCCCCCTACGAGCAGTACTTC. Translating it yields CASRSSLAPYEQYF.

This clonotype is categorized as medium-sized. This sequence joins TRBV10-3 and TRBJ1-1, with 9 bases that match TRBD1. Germline CDR1 is ENHRY and CDR2 is SYGVKD. V shed 1 base, J shed 8 bases, and the junction held 8 bases outside the gene matches. The CDR3 consists of 15 residues. The DNA for the CDR3 is TGTGCCATCAGTGAGTGGGACAGGGCTAATAGGGAAGCTTTCTTT. This gives the protein CAISEWDRANREAFF.

This clonotype was seen ten or more times. V is TRBV12-3 or TRBV12-4 and J is TRBJ1-1; 10 nucleotides line up with TRBD1. The CDR3 length is 18 residues. V lost 6 bases and J lost 4; bases outside the gene matches: 17. CDR3 in amino acids: CASSFLSGTGEESTEAFF. The CDR3, as DNA: TGTGCCAGCAGCTTTTTGAGCGGGACAGGGGAGGAGAGCACTGAAGCTTTCTTT.